A single sample gave rise to the 18 T cell receptor beta chains below, sequenced in a study of T cell responses to AZD1222 COVID-19 vaccine. Here immunoSEQ multiplex PCR was the method, and the copy in TCRdb shows in-frame clones only, minus some. The repertoire holds 130,000 to 150,000 clones, with roughly 88% as singletons. The starting material was peripheral blood, obtained 28 days after the second AZD1222 dose. All receptors derive from an adult who received the AZD1222 COVID-19 vaccine.

This sequence joins TRBV21-1 and TRBJ2-1; the table's D call, TRBD2, was not checked against the DNA. TRBV21-1 is listed as a pseudogene. The length of the CDR3 is 14 residues. CDR3 sequence reads: CASGLAGSYNEQFF. CDR3 nucleotides: TGTGCCAGCGGTCTCGCGGGGTCCTACAATGAGCAGTTCTTC.

J is TRBJ1-3 and V is TRBV9; D might be TRBD1 (6 bases). Trimming shortened V by 0 bases and J by 0 bases, and 7 bases separated the two germline ends. The CDR3 sequence is 15 residues long. Per germline, CDR1 SGDLS and CDR2 YYNGEE. The CDR3 DNA reads TGTGCCAGCAGCGTAGGGACAGTCTCTGGAAACACCATATATTTT. Protein product: CASSVGTVSGNTIYF.

The V and J genes are TRBV5-1 and TRBJ1-4; D is unclear. The CDR3 contains 15 residues. The germline V gene has CDR1 SGHRS and CDR2 YFSETQ. Trimming took 0 bases from V and 6 from J, leaving 12 bases between them. The DNA for the CDR3 is TGCGCCAGCAGCTTGGCCGGCCCGCCGGATGAAAAACTGTTTTTT. Amino acids: CASSLAGPPDEKLFF.

The CDR3 coding sequence is TGTGCCAGCAGTTACTCGGACAGGGCGTATAATTCACCCCTCCACTTT. This encodes CASSYSDRAYNSPLHF. The chain carries TRBV6-5 and TRBJ1-6; 8 nucleotides align to TRBD1. V shed 0 bases and J 4 bases; nucleotides not matched to a gene: 2. There are 16 residues in the CDR3. The germline CDR1 and CDR2 sequences are MNHEY and SVGAGI.

The rearrangement links TRBV7-2 to TRBJ2-1; 11 bases line up with TRBD2. V lost 3 bases to trimming and J lost 4 bases; unmatched junction nucleotides: 14. Looked up from germline, CDR1 is SGHTA and CDR2 is FQGNSA. CDR3 length equals 19 residues. The CDR3 bases are TGTGCCAGCAGCTTCTTCCCCGGTGGTAGCGGGGGGGCTTACAATGAGCAGTTCTTC. Encoded protein: CASSFFPGGSGGAYNEQFF.

V usage is TRBV15 and J usage is TRBJ2-2, with D perhaps TRBD1 (7 bases). The CDR3 length is 16 residues. Trimming took 1 base from V and 6 from J, leaving 15 bases between them. CDR1 and CDR2 (germline): LNHNV, YYDKDF (reference sequence). The CDR3 here is CATSRGGTASAGELFF. CDR3 DNA sequence: TGTGCCACCAGCAGAGGGGGGACAGCTAGCGCCGGGGAGCTGTTTTTT.

The V and J genes are TRBV7-9 and TRBJ2-3; TRBD1 or TRBD2 may be the D gene (6 bases each). The CDR3 totals 17 residues. V lost 5 bases to trimming and J lost 2 bases, with 20 bases between them. CDR1 and CDR2 (germline): SEHNR, FQNEAQ (reference sequence). The CDR3 DNA reads as TGTGCCAGCAGCCTAAGGGGGGCTGACATCGCCACAGATACGCAGTATTTT. Translation: CASSLRGADIATDTQYF. The variable domain in full, with the rest retrieved from reference TRBV7-9 and TRBJ2-3, is DTGVSQNPRHKITKRGQNVTFRCDPISEHNRLYWYRQTLGQGPEFLTYFQNEAQLEKSRLLSDRFSAERPKGSFSTLEIQRTEQGDSAMYLCASSLRGADIATDTQYFGPGTRLTVL.

The chain joins TRBV10-3 to TRBJ2-5; maybe TRBD2 (6 bases). V was trimmed by 4 bases and J by 3 bases, leaving 12 bases between them. Germline V gene lookup returns CDR1 ENHRY and CDR2 SYGVKD. The CDR3 has 14 residues. The CDR3 sequence: CAISAGGSEETQYF. The CDR3 DNA sequence: TGTGCCATCAGTGCAGGAGGGTCAGAAGAGACCCAGTACTTC.

This chain uses TRBV6-4 with TRBJ1-5; 7 positions agree with TRBD1. This CDR3 comprises 15 residues. Germline values: CDR1 MRHNA, CDR2 SNTAGT. With 7 bases clipped from V and 2 bases from J, the junction kept 8 bases outside the gene matches. CDR3 sequence: CASNMTGSGNQPQHF. CDR3 DNA: TGTGCCAGCAATATGACAGGGTCAGGCAATCAGCCCCAGCATTTT.

The chain combines TRBV5-1 with TRBJ2-1; D is unclear. The CDR3 is 15 amino acids. Germline assignment: CDR1 SGHRS and CDR2 YFSETQ. Trimming pared 4 bases from V and 3 bases from J, leaving 14 bases between. The CDR3 sequence: CASSVLPGLYNEQFF. CDR3 DNA sequence: TGCGCCAGCAGCGTTCTTCCGGGTCTCTACAATGAGCAGTTCTTC.

The chain recombines TRBV15 with TRBJ2-5, with D perhaps being TRBD1 or TRBD2 (5 bases each). With 1 base removed from V and 5 bases from J, the gap between germline ends came to 5 bases. The CDR3 has 12 residues. CDR1 and CDR2 from the germline V gene are LNHNV and YYDKDF (reference sequence). The CDR3 protein is CATSRGGETQYF. DNA for the CDR3: TGTGCCACCAGCAGAGGGGGGGAGACCCAGTACTTC.

Turning to this clone: This specimen includes other DNA sequences encoding the same CDR3. The V gene is TRBV5-1, the J gene TRBJ2-5; D is unclear. The CDR3 has 11 residues. Trimming removed 2 bases at V and 2 bases at J, with 1 base between. Germline CDR1 SGHRS, CDR2 YFSETQ. The CDR3 sequence: CASSFQETQYF. The CDR3 DNA is TGCGCCAGCAGCTTTCAAGAGACCCAGTACTTC.

J is TRBJ1-5 and V is TRBV2; D gene unclear. The CDR3 length is 15 residues. From germline, CDR1 is SNHLY and CDR2 FYNNEI. V lost 1 base, J lost 0 bases, and 7 bases lay in between. CDR3 nucleotides: TGTGCCAGCAGTGAAGGGCTGACTAGCAATCAGCCCCAGCATTTT. Translating it yields CASSEGLTSNQPQHF.

The chain has TRBV4-1 and TRBJ1-2, with 7 bases that match TRBD1. With 6 bases clipped from V and 2 bases from J, the junction kept 9 bases outside the gene matches. CDR1 is MGHRA, CDR2 YSYEKL, per germline. The length of the CDR3 is 15 residues. The chain's CDR3 is CASRETGILNYGYTF. Here the CDR3 DNA reads TGCGCCAGCAGGGAGACAGGGATACTAAACTATGGCTACACCTTC.

In this sample, this clone turned up once. The chain has TRBV5-4 and TRBJ1-3; the D is unclear. Germline assignment: CDR1 SGHNT and CDR2 YYREEE (reference sequence). V lost 3 bases and J 3 bases, leaving 13 bases between the germline ends. CDR3 length: 15 residues. CDR3 region: CASSSTDGRGNTIYF. The DNA for the CDR3 is TGTGCCAGCAGCTCGACGGACGGACGTGGAAACACCATATATTTT.

The rearrangement joins TRBV6-6 to TRBJ2-1, with TRBD2 matching 12 bases. This CDR3 has 15 amino acids. Per germline, CDR1 MNHNY and CDR2 SVGAGI (reference sequence). V lost 5 bases and J lost 9; bases outside the gene matches: 8. CDR3 sequence (DNA): TGTGCCAGCAGTCTGACTAGCGGGGGCGGGGGTGAGCAGTTCTTC. Amino acids: CASSLTSGGGGEQFF.

The V call is TRBV5-5, the J call TRBJ2-1; 7 bases fit TRBD1. The V and J ends lost 6 bases and 5 bases, in that order; junction bases with no gene match: 11. CDR3 size: 15 residues. Germline V gene lookup returns CDR1 SGHKS and CDR2 YYEKEE (reference sequence). CDR3 residues: CASKLTGINDNEQFF. CDR3 DNA sequence: TGTGCCAGCAAATTGACAGGGATCAATGACAATGAGCAGTTCTTC.

This clone was found once. V is TRBV3-1 (or the pseudogene TRBV3-2) and J is TRBJ2-2; D unresolved. Per the germline V gene, CDR1 is LGHDT and CDR2 is YNNKEL (reference sequence). The CDR3 runs 15 residues. Trimming took off 1 base at V and 2 bases at J, with 8 bases between the two ends. CDR3 nucleotide sequence: TGTGCCAGCAGCCAAGTGACACCAAACACCGGGGAGCTGTTTTTT. Translating gives CASSQVTPNTGELFF.